This T cell receptor (beta chain) is from a study of T cell responses to AZD1222 COVID-19 vaccine. Whole-study findings and limits: Spike-specific TCR breadth and depth both grew after two AZD1222 doses. Only five or six individuals given AZD1222 were seropositive at baseline.

Regarding this clone: Its antigen remains unidentified.

CDR3 size: 17 residues. Germline loops: CDR1 LGHNA, CDR2 YSLEER. The ends were cut back, 0 bases at V and 0 bases at J, with 14 bases in the middle. Sequencing was performed with immunoSEQ multiplex PCR; in TCRdb, only in-frame clones are kept and a portion is missing. The table includes roughly 70,000 clones, 79% detected once. The chain is built from TRBV4-3 and TRBJ1-1; D is unresolved. The TCR comes from an adult in good health. This specimen consisted of peripheral blood, obtained on day 0 of MenACWY control vaccination. The CDR3 sequence is CASSQDLAGDMNTEAFF. The DNA of the CDR3 is TGCGCCAGCAGCCAAGATCTGGCAGGTGACATGAACACTGAAGCTTTCTTT.